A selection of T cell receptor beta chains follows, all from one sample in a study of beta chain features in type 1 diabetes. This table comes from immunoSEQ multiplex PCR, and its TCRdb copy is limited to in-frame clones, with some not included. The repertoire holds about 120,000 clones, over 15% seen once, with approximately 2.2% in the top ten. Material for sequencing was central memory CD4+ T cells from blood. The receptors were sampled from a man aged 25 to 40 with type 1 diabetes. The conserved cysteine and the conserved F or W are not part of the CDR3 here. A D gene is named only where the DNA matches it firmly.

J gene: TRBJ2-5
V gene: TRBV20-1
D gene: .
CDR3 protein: SARAETQY

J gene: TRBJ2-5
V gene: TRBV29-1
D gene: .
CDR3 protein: SVGTDQETQY

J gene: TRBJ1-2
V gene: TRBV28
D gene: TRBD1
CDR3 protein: ASSSGQGYGYT

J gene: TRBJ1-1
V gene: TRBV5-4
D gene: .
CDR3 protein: ASSLGTGQVTEAF

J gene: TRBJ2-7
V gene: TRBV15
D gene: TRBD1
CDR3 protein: ATSRDRTSYEQY

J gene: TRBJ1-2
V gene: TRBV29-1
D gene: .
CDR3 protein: SVEDTDRYGYT

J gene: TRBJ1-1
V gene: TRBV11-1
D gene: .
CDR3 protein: ASSLRQGRTEAF

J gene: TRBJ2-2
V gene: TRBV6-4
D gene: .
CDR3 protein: ASRPEQGGSTGELF

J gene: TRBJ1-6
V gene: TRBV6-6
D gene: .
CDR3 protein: ASRGNSPLH

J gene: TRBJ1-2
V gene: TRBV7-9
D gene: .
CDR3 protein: ASSLGLDRSNYGYT

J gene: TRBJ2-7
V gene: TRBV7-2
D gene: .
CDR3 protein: ASSFPLPPYEQY

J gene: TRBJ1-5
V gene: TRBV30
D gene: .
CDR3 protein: AWSVQGVSNQPQH

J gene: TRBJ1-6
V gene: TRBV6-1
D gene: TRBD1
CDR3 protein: ASIDRGNSPLH